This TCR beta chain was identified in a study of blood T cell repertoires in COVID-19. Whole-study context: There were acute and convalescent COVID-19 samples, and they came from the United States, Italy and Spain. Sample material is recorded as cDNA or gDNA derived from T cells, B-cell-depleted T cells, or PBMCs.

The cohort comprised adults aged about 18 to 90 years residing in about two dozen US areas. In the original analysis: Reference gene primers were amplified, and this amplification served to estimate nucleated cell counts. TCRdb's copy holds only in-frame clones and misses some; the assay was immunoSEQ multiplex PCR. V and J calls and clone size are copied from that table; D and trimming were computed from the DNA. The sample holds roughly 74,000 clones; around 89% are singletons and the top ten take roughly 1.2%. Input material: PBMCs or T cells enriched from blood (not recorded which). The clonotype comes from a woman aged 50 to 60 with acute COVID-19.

The CDR3, as DNA: TGTGCCAGCAGCCTGTCAGCGGGAGGTGGAAATGAGCAGTTCTTC. Protein: CASSLSAGGGNEQFF. The rearrangement joins TRBV14 to TRBJ2-1; 9 bases agree with TRBD2. CDR3 size: 15 residues. Trimming cost V 4 bases and J 7 bases; bases outside gene matches: 8. The V gene's germline CDR1 is SGHDN and CDR2 FVKESK.